Listed here are 21 T cell receptor beta chains from one sample, sequenced in a study of blood T cell repertoires in COVID-19. The data were produced by immunoSEQ multiplex PCR, yet TCRdb's version contains in-frame clones alone and is incomplete. The data contain about 190,000 clones, 65% to 80% of them seen just once; the ten biggest clones take up 9.5% to 15%. Sequenced: peripheral blood. These receptors all stem from a woman aged 50 to 60 with acute or convalescent COVID-19.

Details on this clone: Other DNA sequences in this specimen translate into the identical CDR3. The V gene is TRBV15, the J gene TRBJ1-4; TRBD1 might be the D (6 bases). Deletions cut 1 base from V and 3 bases from J, with 15 bases between. CDR1 is LNHNV, CDR2 YYDKDF, per germline (reference sequence). The CDR3 totals 17 residues. CDR3 in amino acids: CATSRVGRGDANEKLFF. CDR3 nucleotides: TGTGCCACCAGCAGAGTGGGGAGGGGGGACGCTAATGAAAAACTGTTTTTT.

V and J are TRBV5-1 and TRBJ1-5; 7 bases line up with TRBD1. The ends lost 3 bases at V and 6 bases at J; junction bases unmatched: 6. Germline V gene lookup returns CDR1 SGHRS and CDR2 YFSETQ. CDR3 size: 14 residues. The CDR3 spells CASSSGTEGQPQHF. The CDR3 nucleotides read TGCGCCAGCAGCTCAGGGACAGAGGGTCAGCCCCAGCATTTT.

The genes are TRBV19 and TRBJ1-2; perhaps TRBD1 as D (6 bases). CDR3 size: 14 residues. Trimming stripped 8 bases from V and 4 bases from J, with 17 bases between. Per germline, CDR1 LNHDA and CDR2 SQIVND (reference sequence). This CDR3 is CASHGQGGRYGYTF. The CDR3 bases are TGTGCCAGTCACGGACAAGGGGGACGCTATGGCTACACCTTC.

The chain uses TRBV5-5 and TRBJ1-1; no clear D gene. There are 12 residues in the CDR3. V gave up 5 bases and J gave up 6 bases, with 11 bases separating them. Germline-derived CDR1 and CDR2 are SGHKS and YYEKEE (reference sequence). The CDR3 coding sequence is TGTGCCAGCAGTCTGTCACCGGCTGAAGCTTTCTTT. Residues: CASSLSPAEAFF.

The chain employs TRBV6-1 and TRBJ1-5, with no clear D. The CDR3 has 15 amino acids. Germline-derived CDR1 and CDR2 are MNHNS and SASEGT. Between the trimmed V and J ends, which lost 3 bases and 2 bases, there was a span of 11 bases. The CDR3 is CASSEIQVGNQPQHF. The CDR3 DNA reads as TGTGCCAGCAGTGAGATCCAGGTCGGCAATCAGCCCCAGCATTTT.

The chain is built from TRBV18 and TRBJ1-3, with D maybe TRBD1 (6 bases). V lost 3 bases and J lost 0, with 15 bases in between. The CDR3 sequence is 17 residues long. Looked up from germline, CDR1 is KGHSH and CDR2 is LQKENI. This CDR3 is CASSPLDRRSSGNTIYF. CDR3 DNA sequence: TGTGCCAGCTCACCTCTAGACAGGCGAAGCTCTGGAAACACCATATATTTT.

This sequence joins TRBV27 and TRBJ1-3; no definite D call. The CDR3 contains 11 residues. Trimming pared 6 bases from V and 4 bases from J, leaving 4 bases between. CDR1 and CDR2 (germline): MNHEY, SMNVEV (reference sequence). The CDR3 DNA follows: TGTGCCAGCAGAACAGGAAACACCATATATTTT. It yields the protein CASRTGNTIYF.

This clone showed up many times. V usage is TRBV11-3 and J usage is TRBJ2-3, with TRBD1 identical over 10 bases. The CDR3 is made up of 15 amino acids. Germline CDR1 reads SGHNT; CDR2 reads YENEEA. With 5 bases clipped from V and 1 base from J, the junction kept 3 bases outside the gene matches. The chain's CDR3 is CASSPGTGGTDTQYF. CDR3 coding DNA: TGTGCCAGCAGCCCCGGGACAGGGGGCACAGATACGCAGTATTTT.

The chain couples TRBV7-2 to TRBJ1-2; 12 nucleotides align to TRBD1. The V gene end was trimmed by 3 bases and the J gene end by 4 bases; junction bases not matched to a gene: 12. CDR3 length: 18 residues. Germline values: CDR1 SGHTA, CDR2 FQGNSA. CDR3 amino acids: CASSLTLTGTGGVYGYTF. The CDR3 DNA is TGTGCCAGCAGCTTGACCCTAACTGGGACAGGGGGCGTCTATGGCTACACCTTC.

CDR3 nucleotides: TGTGCCAGCAGCGTGTTTAGCGGGAGCGGCTCCTACGAGCAGTACTTC. Translated: CASSVFSGSGSYEQYF. This chain links TRBV5-8 with TRBJ2-7, with 9 bases identical to TRBD2. Germline assignment: CDR1 SGHTS and CDR2 YDEGEE. This CDR3 contains 16 residues. V shed 4 bases and J 0 bases; nucleotides not matched to a gene: 8.

The chain couples TRBV9 to TRBJ1-5; tentative D call: TRBD1 (6 bases). The CDR3 is 15 amino acids. V was clipped by 3 bases and J by 4 bases, with 14 bases between them. The germline gives CDR1 SGDLS, CDR2 YYNGEE. CDR3 protein: CASSGQDRLNQPQHF. CDR3 coding DNA: TGTGCCAGCAGCGGTCAAGACAGGCTAAATCAGCCCCAGCATTTT.

This clone was detected many times. V and J are TRBV6-5 and TRBJ1-5; no definite D call. CDR3 size: 14 residues. Between the trimmed V and J ends, which lost 6 bases and 3 bases, there was a span of 12 bases. Germline V gene lookup returns CDR1 MNHEY and CDR2 SVGAGI. In DNA, the CDR3 is TGTGCCAGCAGCCCCCGACACCACAATCAGCCCCAGCATTTT. Translating it yields CASSPRHHNQPQHF.

V gene TRBV13 combines with J gene TRBJ2-1, with 8 bases lining up with TRBD2. V was clipped by 0 bases and J by 0 bases; unmatched bases: 4. Germline loops: CDR1 PRHDT, CDR2 FYEKMQ (reference sequence). CDR3 length equals 17 residues. CDR3 sequence: CASSLGRTSGSYNEQFF. Written as DNA, the CDR3 is TGTGCCAGCAGCTTAGGCCGAACTAGCGGCTCCTACAATGAGCAGTTCTTC.

The table lists this clone with a few counts. This chain uses TRBV6-2 or TRBV6-3 with TRBJ2-2; 7 bases are a match to TRBD2. This CDR3 is built from 17 residues. CDR1 is MNHEY and CDR2 is SVGEGT in the germline V gene. V was pared by 4 bases and J by 2 bases, with 10 bases of the junction left unmatched. The DNA of the CDR3 is TGTGCCAGCAGTTCGGGGCAAGGGACTACAAACACCGGGGAGCTGTTTTTT. Its protein is CASSSGQGTTNTGELFF.

The table lists this clone with a few counts. The V gene is TRBV3-1 (or the pseudogene TRBV3-2), the J gene TRBJ1-6; a weak D match, TRBD1 (5 bases). Germline CDR1 and CDR2: LGHDT and YNNKEL (reference sequence). Trimming stripped 7 bases from V and 5 bases from J, with 15 bases between. The CDR3 is made up of 15 amino acids. The CDR3 protein is CASTNQGVHNSPLHF. CDR3 bases: TGTGCCAGCACAAATCAAGGGGTCCATAATTCACCCCTCCACTTT.

This clone was counted ten times or more. This chain joins TRBV19 and TRBJ2-2; maybe TRBD2 (5 bases). Looked up from germline, CDR1 is LNHDA and CDR2 is SQIVND (reference sequence). V lost 0 bases to trimming and J lost 3 bases, with 14 bases between them. CDR3 length: 17 amino acids. This CDR3 reads CASSIDHASRYTGELFF. In DNA form, the CDR3 reads TGTGCCAGTAGTATAGATCACGCTAGCAGATACACCGGGGAGCTGTTTTTT.

V gene TRBV27 combines with J gene TRBJ2-1; 8 bases align to TRBD2. The CDR3 has 16 amino acids. V gave up 1 base and J gave up 0 bases; unmatched junction bases: 2. Germline V gives CDR1 MNHEY, CDR2 SMNVEV (reference sequence). The CDR3 reads CASSLFGLASYNEQFF. The CDR3 bases are TGTGCCAGCAGTTTATTTGGACTAGCCTCCTACAATGAGCAGTTCTTC.

The V gene is TRBV28, the J gene TRBJ2-1; TRBD1 is a possible D gene (6 bases). V was clipped by 3 bases and J by 10 bases, with 13 bases between them. There are 13 residues in the CDR3. Germline values: CDR1 MDHEN, CDR2 SYDVKM. The DNA for the CDR3 is TGTGCCAGCAGTTTTCCCCCCGGGACAGAGCAGTTCTTC. Translating it yields CASSFPPGTEQFF. The full variable domain, with the rest looked up from reference TRBV28 and TRBJ2-1, is DVKVTQSSRYLVKRTGEKVFLECVQDMDHENMFWYRQDPGLGLRLIYFSYDVKMKEKGDIPEGYSVSREKKERFSLILESASTNQTSMYLCASSFPPGTEQFFGPGTRLTVL.

This chain connects TRBV11-2 to TRBJ1-5, with a tentative D call TRBD1 (6 bases). Germline V CDR1 and CDR2: SGHAT, FQNNGV. Trimming pared 0 bases from V and 4 bases from J, leaving 10 bases between. The CDR3 spans 15 residues. CDR3 region: CASSLEGTQNQPQHF. The CDR3 DNA sequence: TGTGCCAGCAGCTTAGAGGGGACACAAAATCAGCCCCAGCATTTT.

The rearrangement links TRBV5-5 to TRBJ2-2, with a weak D call TRBD1 (6 bases). The germline V gene has CDR1 SGHKS and CDR2 YYEKEE (reference sequence). Trimming removed 1 base at V and 0 bases at J, with 7 bases between. This CDR3 is 15 amino acids long. CDR3 loop: CASSLQGTNTGELFF. CDR3 in DNA: TGTGCCAGCAGCTTGCAGGGGACGAACACCGGGGAGCTGTTTTTT.

This clone was picked up a small number of times. The chain uses TRBV3-1 (or the pseudogene TRBV3-2) and TRBJ2-7, with D unresolved. Trimming took off 6 bases at V and 5 bases at J, with 8 bases between the two ends. The CDR3 extends over 11 amino acids. Germline-derived CDR1 and CDR2 are LGHDT and YNNKEL (reference sequence). CDR3 protein: CASRRENEQYF. In DNA, the CDR3 is TGTGCCAGCAGGCGAGAGAACGAGCAGTACTTC.